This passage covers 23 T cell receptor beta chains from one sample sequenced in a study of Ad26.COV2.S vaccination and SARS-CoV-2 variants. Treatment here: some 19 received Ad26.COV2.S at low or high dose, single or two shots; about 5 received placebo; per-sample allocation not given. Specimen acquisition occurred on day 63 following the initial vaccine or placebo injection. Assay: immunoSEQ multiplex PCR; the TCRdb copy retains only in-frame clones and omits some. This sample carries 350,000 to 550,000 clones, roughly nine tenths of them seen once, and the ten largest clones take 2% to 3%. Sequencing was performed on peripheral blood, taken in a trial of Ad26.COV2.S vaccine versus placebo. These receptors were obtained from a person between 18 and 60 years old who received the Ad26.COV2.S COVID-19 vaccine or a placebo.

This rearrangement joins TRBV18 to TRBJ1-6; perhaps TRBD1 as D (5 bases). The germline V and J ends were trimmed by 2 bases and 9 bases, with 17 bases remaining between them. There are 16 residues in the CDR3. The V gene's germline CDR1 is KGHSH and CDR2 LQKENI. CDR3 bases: TGTGCCAGCTCACCAGTTGGGCCAGGGAGGCGTTCACCCCTCCACTTT. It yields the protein CASSPVGPGRRSPLHF.

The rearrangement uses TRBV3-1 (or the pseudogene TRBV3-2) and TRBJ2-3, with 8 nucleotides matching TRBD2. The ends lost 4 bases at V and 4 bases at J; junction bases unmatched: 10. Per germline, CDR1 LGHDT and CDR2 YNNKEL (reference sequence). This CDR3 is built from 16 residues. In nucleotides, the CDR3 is TGTGCCAGCAGCCTCGACCCCGGGGGGGCCCCAGATACGCAGTATTTT. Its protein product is CASSLDPGGAPDTQYF.

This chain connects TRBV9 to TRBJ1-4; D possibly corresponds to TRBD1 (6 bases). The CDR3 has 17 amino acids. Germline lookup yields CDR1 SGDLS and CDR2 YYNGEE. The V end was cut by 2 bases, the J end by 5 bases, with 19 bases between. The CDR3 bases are TGTGCCAGCAGCGTTTCAGGGGCGCTAGGACCGAATGAAAAACTGTTTTTT. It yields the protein CASSVSGALGPNEKLFF.

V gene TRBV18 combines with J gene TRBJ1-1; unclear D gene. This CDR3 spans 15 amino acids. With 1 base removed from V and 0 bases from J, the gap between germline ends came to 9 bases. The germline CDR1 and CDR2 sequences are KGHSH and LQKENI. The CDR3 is CASSPLGQLNTEAFF. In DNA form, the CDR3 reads TGTGCCAGCTCACCACTCGGGCAGCTGAACACTGAAGCTTTCTTT.

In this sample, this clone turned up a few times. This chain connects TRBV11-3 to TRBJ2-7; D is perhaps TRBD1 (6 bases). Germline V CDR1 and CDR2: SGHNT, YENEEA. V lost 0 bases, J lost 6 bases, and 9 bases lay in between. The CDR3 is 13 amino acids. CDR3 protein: CASSLEQGVEQYF. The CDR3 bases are TGTGCCAGCAGCTTAGAACAGGGCGTCGAGCAGTACTTC.

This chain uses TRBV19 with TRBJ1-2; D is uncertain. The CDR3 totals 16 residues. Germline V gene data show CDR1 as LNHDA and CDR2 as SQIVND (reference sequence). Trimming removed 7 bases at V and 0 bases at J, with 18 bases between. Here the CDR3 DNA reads TGTGCCAGTAAGGCGGGCTTCTCGAAAGCTAACTATGGCTACACCTTC. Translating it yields CASKAGFSKANYGYTF.

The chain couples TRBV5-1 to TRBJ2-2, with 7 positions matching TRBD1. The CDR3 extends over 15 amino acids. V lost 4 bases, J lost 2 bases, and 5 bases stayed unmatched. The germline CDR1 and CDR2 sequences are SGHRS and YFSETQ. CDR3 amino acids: CASSQRDSNTGELFF. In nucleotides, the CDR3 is TGCGCCAGCAGCCAAAGGGACAGCAACACCGGGGAGCTGTTTTTT.

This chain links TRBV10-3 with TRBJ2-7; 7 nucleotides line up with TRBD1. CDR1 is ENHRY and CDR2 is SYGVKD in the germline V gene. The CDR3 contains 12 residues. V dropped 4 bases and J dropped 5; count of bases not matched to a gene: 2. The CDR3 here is CAISVGGDEQYF. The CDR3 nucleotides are TGTGCCATCAGTGTAGGGGGCGACGAGCAGTACTTC.

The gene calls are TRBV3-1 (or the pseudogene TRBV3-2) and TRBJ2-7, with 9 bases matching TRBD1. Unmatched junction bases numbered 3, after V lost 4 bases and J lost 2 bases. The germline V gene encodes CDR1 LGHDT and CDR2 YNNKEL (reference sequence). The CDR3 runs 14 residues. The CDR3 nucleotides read TGTGCCAGCAGCCTGTGGGACAGGGCCTACGAGCAGTACTTC. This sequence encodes CASSLWDRAYEQYF.

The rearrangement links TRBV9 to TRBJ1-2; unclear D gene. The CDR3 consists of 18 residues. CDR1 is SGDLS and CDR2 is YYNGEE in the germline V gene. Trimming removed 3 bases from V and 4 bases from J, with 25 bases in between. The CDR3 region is CASSEGREPRSDRYGYTF. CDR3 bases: TGTGCCAGCAGCGAGGGAAGGGAACCTCGCTCCGATCGCTATGGCTACACCTTC. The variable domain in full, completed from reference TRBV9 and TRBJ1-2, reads DSGVTQTPKHLITATGQRVTLRCSPRSGDLSVYWYQQSLDQGLQFLIQYYNGEERAKGNILERFSAQQFPDLHSELNLSSLELGDSALYFCASSEGREPRSDRYGYTFGSGTRLTVV.

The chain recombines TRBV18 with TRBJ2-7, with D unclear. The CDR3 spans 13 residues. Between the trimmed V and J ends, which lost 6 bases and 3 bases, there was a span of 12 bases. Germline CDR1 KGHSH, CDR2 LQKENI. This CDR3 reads CASSTLPNYEQYF. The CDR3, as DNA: TGTGCCAGCTCTACCCTACCGAACTACGAGCAGTACTTC.

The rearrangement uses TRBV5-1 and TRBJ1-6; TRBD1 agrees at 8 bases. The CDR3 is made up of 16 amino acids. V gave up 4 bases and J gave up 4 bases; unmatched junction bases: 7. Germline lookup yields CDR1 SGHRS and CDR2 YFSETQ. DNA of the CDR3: TGCGCCAGCAGCGCTGGCACAGGGGGATATAATTCACCCCTCCACTTT. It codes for CASSAGTGGYNSPLHF. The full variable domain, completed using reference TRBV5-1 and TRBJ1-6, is KAGVTQTPRYLIKTRGQQVTLSCSPISGHRSVSWYQQTPGQGLQFLFEYFSETQRNKGNFPGRFSGRQFSNSRSEMNVSTLELGDSALYLCASSAGTGGYNSPLHFGNGTRLTVT.

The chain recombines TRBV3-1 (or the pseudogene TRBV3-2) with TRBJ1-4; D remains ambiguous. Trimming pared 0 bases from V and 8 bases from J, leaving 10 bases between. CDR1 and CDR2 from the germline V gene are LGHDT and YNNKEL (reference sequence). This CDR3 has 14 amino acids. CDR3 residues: CASSQDALGEKLFF. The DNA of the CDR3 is TGTGCCAGCAGCCAAGATGCGTTGGGGGAAAAACTGTTTTTT.

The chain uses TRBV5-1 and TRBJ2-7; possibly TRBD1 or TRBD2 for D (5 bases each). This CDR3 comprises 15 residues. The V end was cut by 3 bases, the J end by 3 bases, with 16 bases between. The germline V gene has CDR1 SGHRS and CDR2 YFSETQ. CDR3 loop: CASSWSWGISYEQYF. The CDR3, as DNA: TGCGCCAGCAGCTGGTCGTGGGGGATTAGCTACGAGCAGTACTTC. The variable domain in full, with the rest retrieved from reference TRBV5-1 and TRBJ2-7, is KAGVTQTPRYLIKTRGQQVTLSCSPISGHRSVSWYQQTPGQGLQFLFEYFSETQRNKGNFPGRFSGRQFSNSRSEMNVSTLELGDSALYLCASSWSWGISYEQYFGPGTRLTVT.

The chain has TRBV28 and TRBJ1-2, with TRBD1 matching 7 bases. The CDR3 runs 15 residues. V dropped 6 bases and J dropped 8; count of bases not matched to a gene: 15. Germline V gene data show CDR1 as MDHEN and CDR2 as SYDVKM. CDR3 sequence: CASRLQSTGSEGYTF. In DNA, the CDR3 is TGTGCCAGCAGGTTACAATCGACAGGGTCCGAAGGCTACACCTTC.

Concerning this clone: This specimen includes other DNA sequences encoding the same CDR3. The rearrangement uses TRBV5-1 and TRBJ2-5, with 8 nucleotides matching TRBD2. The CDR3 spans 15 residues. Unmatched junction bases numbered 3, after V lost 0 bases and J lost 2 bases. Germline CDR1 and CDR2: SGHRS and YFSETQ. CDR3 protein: CASSLGTSGQETQYF. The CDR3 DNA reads TGCGCCAGCAGCTTGGGTACTAGCGGACAAGAGACCCAGTACTTC.

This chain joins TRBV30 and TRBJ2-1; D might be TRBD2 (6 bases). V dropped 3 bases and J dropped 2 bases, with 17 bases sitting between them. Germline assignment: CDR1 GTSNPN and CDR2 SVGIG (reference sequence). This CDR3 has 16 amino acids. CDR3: CAWSLSTGGAYNEQFF. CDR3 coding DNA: TGTGCCTGGAGCCTCTCGACTGGCGGGGCCTACAATGAGCAGTTCTTC. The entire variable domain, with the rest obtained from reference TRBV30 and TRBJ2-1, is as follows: SQTIHQWPATLVQPVGSPLSLECTVEGTSNPNLYWYRQAAGRGLQLLFYSVGIGQISSEVPQNLSASRPQDRQFILSSKKLLLSDSGFYLCAWSLSTGGAYNEQFFGPGTRLTVL.

This chain's CDR3 is CSVLAGGNFSYNEQFF. The DNA of the CDR3 is TGCAGCGTTTTGGCGGGGGGCAATTTCTCCTACAATGAGCAGTTCTTC. J is TRBJ2-1 and V is TRBV29-1; 8 bases match TRBD2. Germline CDR1 is SQVTM and CDR2 is ANQGSEA. With V trimmed by 5 bases and J by 0 bases, 9 bases remained unmatched. This CDR3 has 16 residues.

This chain's CDR3 is CASSPDRNTGELFF. CDR3 in DNA: TGTGCCAGCAGCCCGGACAGGAACACCGGGGAGCTGTTTTTT. V gene TRBV6-4 combines with J gene TRBJ2-2; D is possibly TRBD1 (6 bases). The CDR3 length is 14 residues. The germline V gene encodes CDR1 MRHNA and CDR2 SNTAGT. V was cut by 6 bases and J by 1 base, with 9 bases left in between.

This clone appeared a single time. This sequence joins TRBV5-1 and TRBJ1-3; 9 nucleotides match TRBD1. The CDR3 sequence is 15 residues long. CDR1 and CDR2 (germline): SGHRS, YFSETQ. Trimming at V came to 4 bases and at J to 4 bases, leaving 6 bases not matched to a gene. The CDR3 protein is CASSVQGAGGNTIYF. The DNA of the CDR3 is TGCGCCAGCAGCGTACAGGGGGCCGGAGGAAACACCATATATTTT.

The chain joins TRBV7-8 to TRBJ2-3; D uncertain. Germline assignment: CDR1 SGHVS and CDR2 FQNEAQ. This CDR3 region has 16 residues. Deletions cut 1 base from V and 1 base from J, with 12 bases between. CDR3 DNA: TGTGCCAGCAGCTTAGTGAGGTCTGTTGGCACAGATACGCAGTATTTT. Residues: CASSLVRSVGTDTQYF.

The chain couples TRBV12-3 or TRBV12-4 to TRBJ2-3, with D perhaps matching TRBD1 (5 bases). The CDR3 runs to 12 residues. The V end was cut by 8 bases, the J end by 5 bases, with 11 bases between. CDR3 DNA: TGTGCCAGCTCGGACACAGGAGATACGCAGTATTTT. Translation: CASSDTGDTQYF.

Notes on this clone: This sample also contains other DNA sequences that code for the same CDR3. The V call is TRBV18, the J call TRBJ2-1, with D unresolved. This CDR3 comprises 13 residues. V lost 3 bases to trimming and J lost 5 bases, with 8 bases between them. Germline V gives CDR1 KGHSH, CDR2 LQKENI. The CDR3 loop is CASSPARNNEQFF. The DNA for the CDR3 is TGTGCCAGCTCACCGGCCAGGAACAATGAGCAGTTCTTC.